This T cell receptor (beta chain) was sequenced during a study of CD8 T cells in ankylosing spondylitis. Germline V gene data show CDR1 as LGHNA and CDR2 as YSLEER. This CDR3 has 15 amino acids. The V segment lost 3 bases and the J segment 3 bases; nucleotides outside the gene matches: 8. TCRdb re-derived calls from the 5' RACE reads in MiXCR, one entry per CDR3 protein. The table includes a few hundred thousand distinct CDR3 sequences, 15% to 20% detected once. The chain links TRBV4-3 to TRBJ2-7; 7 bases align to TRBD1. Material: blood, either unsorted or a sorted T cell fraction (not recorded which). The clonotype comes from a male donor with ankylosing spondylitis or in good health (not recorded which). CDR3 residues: CASSQDRDSHYEQYF. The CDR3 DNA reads TGCGCCAGCAGCCAGGACCGGGACAGCCACTACGAGCAGTACTTC.